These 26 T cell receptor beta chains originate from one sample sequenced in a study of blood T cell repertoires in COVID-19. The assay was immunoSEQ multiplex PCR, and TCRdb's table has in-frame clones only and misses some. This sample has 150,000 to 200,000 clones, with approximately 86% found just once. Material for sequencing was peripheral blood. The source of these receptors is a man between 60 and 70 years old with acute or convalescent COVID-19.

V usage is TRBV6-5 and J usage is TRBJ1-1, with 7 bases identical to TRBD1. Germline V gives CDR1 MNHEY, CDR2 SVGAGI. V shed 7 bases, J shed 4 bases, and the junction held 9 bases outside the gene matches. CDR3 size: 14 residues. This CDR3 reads CASKGTVSSTEAFF. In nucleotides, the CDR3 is TGTGCCAGCAAAGGGACAGTAAGCTCCACTGAAGCTTTCTTT.

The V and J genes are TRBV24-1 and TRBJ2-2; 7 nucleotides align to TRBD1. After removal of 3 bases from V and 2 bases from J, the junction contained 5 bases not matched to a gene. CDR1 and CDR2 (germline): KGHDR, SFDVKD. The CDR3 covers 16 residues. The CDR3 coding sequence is TGTGCCACCAGTGATCAGGGACAGAGCAACACCGGGGAGCTGTTTTTT. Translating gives CATSDQGQSNTGELFF.

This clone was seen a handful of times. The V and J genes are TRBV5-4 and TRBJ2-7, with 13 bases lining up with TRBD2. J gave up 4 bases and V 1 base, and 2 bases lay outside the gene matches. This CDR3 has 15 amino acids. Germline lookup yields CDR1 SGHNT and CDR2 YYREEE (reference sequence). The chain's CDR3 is CASSLTSGRVYEQYF. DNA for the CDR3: TGTGCCAGCAGCTTGACTAGCGGGAGGGTTTACGAGCAGTACTTC.

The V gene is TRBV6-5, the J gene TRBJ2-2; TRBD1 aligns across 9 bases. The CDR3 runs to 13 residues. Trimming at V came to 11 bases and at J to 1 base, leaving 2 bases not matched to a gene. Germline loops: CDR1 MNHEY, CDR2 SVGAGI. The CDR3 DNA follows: TGTGCCGGGGGACAGGGGAACACCGGGGAGCTGTTTTTT. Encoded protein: CAGGQGNTGELFF.

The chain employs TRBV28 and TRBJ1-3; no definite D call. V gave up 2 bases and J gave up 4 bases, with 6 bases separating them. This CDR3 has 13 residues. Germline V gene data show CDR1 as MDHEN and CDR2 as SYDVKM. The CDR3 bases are TGTGCCAGCAGTTTAATACAGGGAAACACCATATATTTT. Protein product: CASSLIQGNTIYF. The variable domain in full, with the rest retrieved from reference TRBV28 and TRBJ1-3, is DVKVTQSSRYLVKRTGEKVFLECVQDMDHENMFWYRQDPGLGLRLIYFSYDVKMKEKGDIPEGYSVSREKKERFSLILESASTNQTSMYLCASSLIQGNTIYFGEGSWLTVV.

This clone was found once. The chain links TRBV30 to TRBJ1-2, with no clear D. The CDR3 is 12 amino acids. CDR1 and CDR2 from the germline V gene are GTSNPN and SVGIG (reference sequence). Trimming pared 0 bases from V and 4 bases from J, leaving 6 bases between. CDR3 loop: CAWSVQSYGYTF. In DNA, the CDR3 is TGTGCCTGGAGTGTACAGTCCTATGGCTACACCTTC.

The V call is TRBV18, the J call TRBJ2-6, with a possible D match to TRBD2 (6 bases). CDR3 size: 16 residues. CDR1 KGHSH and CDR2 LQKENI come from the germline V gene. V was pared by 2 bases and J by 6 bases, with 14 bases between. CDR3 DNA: TGTGCCAGCTCACCATGGGGGGAGCGAACGGCCAACGTCCTGACTTTC. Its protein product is CASSPWGERTANVLTF. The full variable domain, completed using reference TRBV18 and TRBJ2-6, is NAGVMQNPRHLVRRRGQEARLRCSPMKGHSHVYWYRQLPEEGLKFMVYLQKENIIDESGMPKERFSAEFPKEGPSILRIQQVVRGDSAAYFCASSPWGERTANVLTFGAGSRLTVL.

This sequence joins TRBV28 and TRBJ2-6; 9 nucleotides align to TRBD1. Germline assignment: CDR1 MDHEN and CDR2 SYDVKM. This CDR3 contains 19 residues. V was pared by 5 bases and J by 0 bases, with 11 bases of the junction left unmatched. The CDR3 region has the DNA TGTGCCAGCAGTCATGGCGGGGGACAGGGACTCTCTGGGGCCAACGTCCTGACTTTC. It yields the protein CASSHGGGQGLSGANVLTF.

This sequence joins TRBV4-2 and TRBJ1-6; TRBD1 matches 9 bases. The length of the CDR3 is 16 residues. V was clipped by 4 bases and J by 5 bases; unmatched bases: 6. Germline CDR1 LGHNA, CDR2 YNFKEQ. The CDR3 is CASSPNRGQDNSPLHF. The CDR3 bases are TGTGCCAGCAGCCCCAACAGGGGGCAGGATAATTCACCCCTCCACTTT.

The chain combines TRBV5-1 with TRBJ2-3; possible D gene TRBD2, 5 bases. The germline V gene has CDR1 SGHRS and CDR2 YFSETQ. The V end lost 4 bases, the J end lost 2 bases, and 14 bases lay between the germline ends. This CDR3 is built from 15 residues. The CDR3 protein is CASSLRGLNTDTQYF. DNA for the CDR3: TGCGCCAGCAGCCTTCGCGGGCTAAACACAGATACGCAGTATTTT.

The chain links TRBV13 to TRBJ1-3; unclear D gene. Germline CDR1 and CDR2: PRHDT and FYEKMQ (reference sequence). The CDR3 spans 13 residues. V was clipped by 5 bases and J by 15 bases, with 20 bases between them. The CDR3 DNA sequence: TGTGCCAGCAGCACACGTAGCCTCCTGCGGCAATATTTT. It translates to CASSTRSLLRQYF.

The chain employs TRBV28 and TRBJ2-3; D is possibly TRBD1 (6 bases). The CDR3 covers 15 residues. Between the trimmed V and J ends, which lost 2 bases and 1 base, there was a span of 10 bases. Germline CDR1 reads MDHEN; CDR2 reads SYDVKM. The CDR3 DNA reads TGTGCCAGCAGTTTAGGGGGCCCCCGCACAGATACGCAGTATTTT. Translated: CASSLGGPRTDTQYF.

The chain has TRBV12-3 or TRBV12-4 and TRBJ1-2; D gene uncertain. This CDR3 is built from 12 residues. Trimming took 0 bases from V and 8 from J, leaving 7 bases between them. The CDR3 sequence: CASSLAGAGYTF. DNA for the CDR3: TGTGCCAGCAGTTTAGCGGGAGCGGGCTACACCTTC.

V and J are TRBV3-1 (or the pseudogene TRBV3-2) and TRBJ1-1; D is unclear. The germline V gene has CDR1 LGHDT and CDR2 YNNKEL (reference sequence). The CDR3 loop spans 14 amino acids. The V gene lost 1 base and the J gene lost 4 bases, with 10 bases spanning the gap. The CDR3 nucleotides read TGTGCCAGCAGCCAAGGAGGAGGGTTCACTGAAGCTTTCTTT. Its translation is CASSQGGGFTEAFF.

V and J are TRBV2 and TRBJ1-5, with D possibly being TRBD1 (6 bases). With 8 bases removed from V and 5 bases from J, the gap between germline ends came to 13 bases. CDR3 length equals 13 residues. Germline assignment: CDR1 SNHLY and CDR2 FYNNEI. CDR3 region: CASRTEGDQPQHF. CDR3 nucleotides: TGTGCCAGCCGGACAGAAGGGGATCAGCCCCAGCATTTT.

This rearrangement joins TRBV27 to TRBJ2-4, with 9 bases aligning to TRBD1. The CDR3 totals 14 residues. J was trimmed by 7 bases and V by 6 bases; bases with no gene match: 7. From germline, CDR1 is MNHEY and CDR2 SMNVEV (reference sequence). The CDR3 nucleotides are TGTGCCAGCAGCCCCCGGGACAGGGAGAACATTCAGTACTTC. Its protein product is CASSPRDRENIQYF.

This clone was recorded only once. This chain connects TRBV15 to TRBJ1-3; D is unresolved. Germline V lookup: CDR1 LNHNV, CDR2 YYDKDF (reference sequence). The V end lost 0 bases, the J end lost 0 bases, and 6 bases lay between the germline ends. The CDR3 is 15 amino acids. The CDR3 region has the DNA TGTGCCACCAGCAGAGATCCGTTCTCTGGAAACACCATATATTTT. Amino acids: CATSRDPFSGNTIYF.

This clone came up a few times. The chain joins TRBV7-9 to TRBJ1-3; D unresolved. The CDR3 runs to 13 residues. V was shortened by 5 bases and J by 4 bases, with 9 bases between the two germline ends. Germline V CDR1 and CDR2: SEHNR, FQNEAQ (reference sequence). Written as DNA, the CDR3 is TGTGCCAGCAGCCAGAGGCGAGGAAACACCATATATTTT. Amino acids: CASSQRRGNTIYF. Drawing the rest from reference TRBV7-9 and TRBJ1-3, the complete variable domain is DTGVSQNPRHKITKRGQNVTFRCDPISEHNRLYWYRQTLGQGPEFLTYFQNEAQLEKSRLLSDRFSAERPKGSFSTLEIQRTEQGDSAMYLCASSQRRGNTIYFGEGSWLTVV.

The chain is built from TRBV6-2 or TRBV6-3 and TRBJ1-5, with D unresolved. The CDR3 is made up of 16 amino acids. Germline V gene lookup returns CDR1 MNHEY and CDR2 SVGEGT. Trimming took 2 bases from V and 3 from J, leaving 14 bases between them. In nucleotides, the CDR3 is TGTGCCAGCAGTTACGTCTCGGGAAGATCCAATCAGCCCCAGCATTTT. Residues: CASSYVSGRSNQPQHF.

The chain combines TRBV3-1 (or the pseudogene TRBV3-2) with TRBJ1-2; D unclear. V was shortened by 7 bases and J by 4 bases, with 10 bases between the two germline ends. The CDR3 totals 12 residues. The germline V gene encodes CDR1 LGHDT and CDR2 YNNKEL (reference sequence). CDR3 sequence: CASNGGPYGYTF. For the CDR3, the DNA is TGTGCCAGCAATGGAGGTCCCTATGGCTACACCTTC.

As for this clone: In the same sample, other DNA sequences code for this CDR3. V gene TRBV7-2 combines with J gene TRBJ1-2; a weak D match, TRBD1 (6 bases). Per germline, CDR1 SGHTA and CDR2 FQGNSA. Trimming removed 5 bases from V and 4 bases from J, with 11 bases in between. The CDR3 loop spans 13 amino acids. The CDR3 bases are TGTGCCAGCAGCCTCGACAGGAGCTATGGCTACACCTTC. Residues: CASSLDRSYGYTF.

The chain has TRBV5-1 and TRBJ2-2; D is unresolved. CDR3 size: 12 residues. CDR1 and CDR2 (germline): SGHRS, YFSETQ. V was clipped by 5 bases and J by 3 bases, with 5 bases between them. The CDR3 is CASRRDTGELFF. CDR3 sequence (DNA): TGCGCCAGCAGACGAGACACCGGGGAGCTGTTTTTT. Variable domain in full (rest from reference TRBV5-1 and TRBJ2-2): KAGVTQTPRYLIKTRGQQVTLSCSPISGHRSVSWYQQTPGQGLQFLFEYFSETQRNKGNFPGRFSGRQFSNSRSEMNVSTLELGDSALYLCASRRDTGELFFGEGSRLTVL.

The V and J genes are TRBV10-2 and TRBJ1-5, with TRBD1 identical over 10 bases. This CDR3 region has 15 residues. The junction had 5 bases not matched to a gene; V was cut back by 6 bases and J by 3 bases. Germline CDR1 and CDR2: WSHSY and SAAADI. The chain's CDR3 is CASRIGTGANQPQHF. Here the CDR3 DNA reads TGCGCCAGCAGAATTGGGACAGGGGCCAATCAGCCCCAGCATTTT.

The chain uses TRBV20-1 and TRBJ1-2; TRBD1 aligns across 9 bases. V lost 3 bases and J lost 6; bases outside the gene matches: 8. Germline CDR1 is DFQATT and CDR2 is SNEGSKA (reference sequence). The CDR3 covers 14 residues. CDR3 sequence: CSASHRGLRDGYTF. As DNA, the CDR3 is TGCAGTGCTAGTCACAGGGGGCTCCGAGATGGCTACACCTTC.

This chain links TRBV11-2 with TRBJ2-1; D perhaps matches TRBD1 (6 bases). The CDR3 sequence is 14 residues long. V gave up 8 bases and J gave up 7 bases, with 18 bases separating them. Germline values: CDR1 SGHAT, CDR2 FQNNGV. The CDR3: CASRRDTWDNEQFF. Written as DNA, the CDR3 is TGTGCCAGCCGACGGGACACCTGGGATAATGAGCAGTTCTTC.

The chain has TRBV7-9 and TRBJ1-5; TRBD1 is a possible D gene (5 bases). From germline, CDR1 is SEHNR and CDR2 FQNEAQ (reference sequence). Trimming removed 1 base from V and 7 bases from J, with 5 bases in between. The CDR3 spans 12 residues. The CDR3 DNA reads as TGTGCCAGCAGCTTAGGGGGCCAGCCCCAGCATTTT. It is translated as CASSLGGQPQHF.